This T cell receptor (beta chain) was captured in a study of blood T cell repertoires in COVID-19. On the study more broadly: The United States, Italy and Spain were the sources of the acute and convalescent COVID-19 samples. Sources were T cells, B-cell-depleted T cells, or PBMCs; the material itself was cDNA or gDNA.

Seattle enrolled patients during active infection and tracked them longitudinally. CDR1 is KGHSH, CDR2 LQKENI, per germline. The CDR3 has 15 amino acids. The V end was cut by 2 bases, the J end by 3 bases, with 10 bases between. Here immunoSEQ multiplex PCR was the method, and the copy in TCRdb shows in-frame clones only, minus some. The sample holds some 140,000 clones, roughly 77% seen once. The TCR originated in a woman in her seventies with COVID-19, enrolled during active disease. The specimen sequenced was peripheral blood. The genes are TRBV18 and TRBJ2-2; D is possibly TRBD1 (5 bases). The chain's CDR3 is CASSPKGLDTGELFF. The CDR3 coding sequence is TGTGCCAGCTCACCAAAGGGGTTGGACACCGGGGAGCTGTTTTTT.